This T cell receptor beta chain stems from a study of T cell responses to AZD1222 COVID-19 vaccine. On the study more broadly: Second-dose intervals of approximately 4 or approximately 12 weeks were pooled. Study-wide results and caveats: Reportedly, nearly half of unique spike TCRs recognized epitopes outside B.1.351/B.1.1.7 mutations. All repertoire sampling was performed exclusively after the peak T cell response. Spike as a whole was targeted by vaccine-associated CD4 TCRs, dominant at 160-218 and 743-854.

V was trimmed by 5 bases and J by 5 bases, leaving 10 bases between them. Germline V gives CDR1 LNHDA, CDR2 SQIVND (reference sequence). CDR3 length: 12 residues. Assay used: immunoSEQ multiplex PCR; TCRdb lists only in-frame clones, some missing. Of 150,000 to 200,000 clones listed, just over 90% were seen once; the top ten hold 2.5% to 3%. Turning to this clone: Its antigen is not identified.

The TCR sequence derives from an adult in good health. The specimen comprised peripheral blood, sampled on day 0 of AZD1222 vaccination. J is TRBJ2-7 and V is TRBV19, with D possibly TRBD2 on 5 matching bases. CDR3 nucleotides: TGTGCCAGTAGTTTTTCGGGGAACGAGCAGTACTTC. It specifies CASSFSGNEQYF.